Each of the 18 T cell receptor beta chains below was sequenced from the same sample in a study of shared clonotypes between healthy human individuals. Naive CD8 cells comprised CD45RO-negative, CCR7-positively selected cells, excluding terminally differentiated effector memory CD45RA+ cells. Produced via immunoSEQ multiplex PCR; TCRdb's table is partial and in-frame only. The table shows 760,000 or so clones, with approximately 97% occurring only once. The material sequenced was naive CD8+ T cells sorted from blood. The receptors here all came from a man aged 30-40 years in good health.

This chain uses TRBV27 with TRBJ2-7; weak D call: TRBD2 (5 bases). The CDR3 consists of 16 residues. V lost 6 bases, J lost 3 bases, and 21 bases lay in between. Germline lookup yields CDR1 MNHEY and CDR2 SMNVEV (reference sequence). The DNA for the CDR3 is TGTGCCAGCAGAGGTTCTAGCCCACCTTTCGACTACGAGCAGTACTTC. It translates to CASRGSSPPFDYEQYF.

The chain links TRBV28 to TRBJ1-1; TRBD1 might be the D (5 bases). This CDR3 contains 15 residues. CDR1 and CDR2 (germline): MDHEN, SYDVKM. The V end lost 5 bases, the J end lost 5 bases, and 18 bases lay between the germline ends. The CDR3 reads CASSTALGRRTEAFF. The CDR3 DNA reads TGTGCCAGCAGTACAGCCTTGGGGCGTAGGACTGAAGCTTTCTTT.

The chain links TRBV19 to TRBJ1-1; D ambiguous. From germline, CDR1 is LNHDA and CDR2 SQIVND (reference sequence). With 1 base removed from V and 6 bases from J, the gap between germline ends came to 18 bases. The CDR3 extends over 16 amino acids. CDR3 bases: TGTGCCAGTAGTATAGGAGGTGTTCCCCCGGCCGCTGAAGCTTTCTTT. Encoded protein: CASSIGGVPPAAEAFF.

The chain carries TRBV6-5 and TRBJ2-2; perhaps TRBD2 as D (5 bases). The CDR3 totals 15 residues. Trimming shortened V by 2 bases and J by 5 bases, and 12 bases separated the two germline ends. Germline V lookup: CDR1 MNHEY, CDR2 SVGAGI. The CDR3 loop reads CASSYGVTGTGELFF. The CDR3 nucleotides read TGTGCCAGCAGTTACGGGGTGACGGGGACCGGGGAGCTGTTTTTT.

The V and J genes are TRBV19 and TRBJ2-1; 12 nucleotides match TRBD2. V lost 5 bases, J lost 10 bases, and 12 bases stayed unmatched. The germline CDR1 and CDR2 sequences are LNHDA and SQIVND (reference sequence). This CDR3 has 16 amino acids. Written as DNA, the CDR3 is TGTGCCAGTAGTGTCGGACTAGCGGGGCCGGTTAACGAGCAGTTCTTC. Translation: CASSVGLAGPVNEQFF.

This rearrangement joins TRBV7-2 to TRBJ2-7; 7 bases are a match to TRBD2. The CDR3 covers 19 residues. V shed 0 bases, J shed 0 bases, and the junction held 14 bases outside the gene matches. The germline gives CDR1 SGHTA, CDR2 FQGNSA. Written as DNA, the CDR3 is TGTGCCAGCAGCTTAGCGCTCGGGGCTAGCGGTCCTAGCTCCTACGAGCAGTACTTC. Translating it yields CASSLALGASGPSSYEQYF.

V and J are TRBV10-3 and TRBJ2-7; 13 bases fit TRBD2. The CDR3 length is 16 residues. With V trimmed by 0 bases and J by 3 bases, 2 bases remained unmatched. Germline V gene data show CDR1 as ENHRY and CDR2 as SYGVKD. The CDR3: CAISESGTSGVYEQYF. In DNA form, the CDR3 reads TGTGCCATCAGTGAGTCCGGGACTAGCGGGGTCTACGAGCAGTACTTC.

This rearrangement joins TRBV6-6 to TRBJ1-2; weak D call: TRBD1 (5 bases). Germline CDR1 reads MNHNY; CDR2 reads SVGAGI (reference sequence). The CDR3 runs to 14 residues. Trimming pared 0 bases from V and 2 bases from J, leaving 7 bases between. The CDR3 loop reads CASSYSGPNYGYTF. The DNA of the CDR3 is TGTGCCAGCAGTTACTCGGGGCCCAACTATGGCTACACCTTC.

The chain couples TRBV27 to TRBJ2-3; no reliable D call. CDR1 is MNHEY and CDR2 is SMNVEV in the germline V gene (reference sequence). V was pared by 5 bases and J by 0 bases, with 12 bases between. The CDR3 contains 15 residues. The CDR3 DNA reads TGTGCCAGCAGTCCGCTCGGATCTAGCACAGATACGCAGTATTTT. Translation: CASSPLGSSTDTQYF.

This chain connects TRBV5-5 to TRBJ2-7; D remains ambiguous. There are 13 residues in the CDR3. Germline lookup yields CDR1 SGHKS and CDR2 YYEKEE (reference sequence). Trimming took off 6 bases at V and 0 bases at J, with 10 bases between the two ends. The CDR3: CASNVLSSYEQYF. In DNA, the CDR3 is TGTGCCAGCAATGTGCTGAGCTCCTACGAGCAGTACTTC.

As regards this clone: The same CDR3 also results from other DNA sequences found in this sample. The CDR3, as DNA: TGTGCCAGCAGCGCTAGCGGCGCCTACAATGAGCAGTTCTTC. As protein: CASSASGAYNEQFF. V gene TRBV9 combines with J gene TRBJ2-1; 7 bases line up with TRBD2. CDR1 is SGDLS and CDR2 is YYNGEE in the germline V gene. V lost 3 bases, J lost 2 bases, and 2 bases stayed unmatched. The CDR3 is 14 amino acids.

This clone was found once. In DNA, the CDR3 is TGTGCCACAAGACCTAGCGACACAGATACGCAGTATTTT. Protein sequence: CATRPSDTDTQYF. The rearrangement uses TRBV10-3 and TRBJ2-3; possible D gene TRBD2, 6 bases. CDR3 size: 13 residues. Germline CDR1 reads ENHRY; CDR2 reads SYGVKD. Trimming removed 10 bases at V and 2 bases at J, with 13 bases between.

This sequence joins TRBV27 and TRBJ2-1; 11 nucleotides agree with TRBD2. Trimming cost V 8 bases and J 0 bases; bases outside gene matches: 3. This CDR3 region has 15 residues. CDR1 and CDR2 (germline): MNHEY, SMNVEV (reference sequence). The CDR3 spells CASLGLAGSYNEQFF. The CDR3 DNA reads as TGTGCCAGCTTAGGACTAGCGGGCTCCTACAATGAGCAGTTCTTC.

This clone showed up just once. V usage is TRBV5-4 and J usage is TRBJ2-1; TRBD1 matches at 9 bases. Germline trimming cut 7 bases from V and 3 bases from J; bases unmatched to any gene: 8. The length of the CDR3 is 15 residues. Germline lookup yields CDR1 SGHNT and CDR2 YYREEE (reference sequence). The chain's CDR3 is CASGDGQGFYNEQFF. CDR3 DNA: TGTGCCAGCGGAGACGGACAGGGGTTCTACAATGAGCAGTTCTTC.

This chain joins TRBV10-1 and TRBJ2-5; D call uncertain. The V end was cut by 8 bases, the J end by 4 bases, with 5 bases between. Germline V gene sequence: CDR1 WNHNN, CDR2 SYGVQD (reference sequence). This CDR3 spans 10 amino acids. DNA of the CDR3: TGCGCCAGCCCGGGAGAGACCCAGTACTTC. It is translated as CASPGETQYF.

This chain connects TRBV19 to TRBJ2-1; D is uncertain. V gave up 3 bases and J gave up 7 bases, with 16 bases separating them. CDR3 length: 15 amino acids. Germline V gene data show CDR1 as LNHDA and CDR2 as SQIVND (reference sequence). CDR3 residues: CASSILKGPSNEQFF. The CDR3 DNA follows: TGTGCCAGTAGTATCCTTAAAGGGCCTTCAAATGAGCAGTTCTTC. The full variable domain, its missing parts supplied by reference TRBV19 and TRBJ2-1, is DGGITQSPKYLFRKEGQNVTLSCEQNLNHDAMYWYRQDPGQGLRLIYYSQIVNDFQKGDIAEGYSVSREKKESFPLTVTSAQKNPTAFYLCASSILKGPSNEQFFGPGTRLTVL.

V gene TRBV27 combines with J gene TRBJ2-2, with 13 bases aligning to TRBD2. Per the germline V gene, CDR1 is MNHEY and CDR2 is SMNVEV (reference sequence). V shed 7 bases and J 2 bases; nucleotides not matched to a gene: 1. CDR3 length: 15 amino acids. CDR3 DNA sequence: TGTGCCAGCATGGGACTAGCGGGAAACACCGGGGAGCTGTTTTTT. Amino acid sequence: CASMGLAGNTGELFF.

This CDR3 is CASRWTVSGELFF. CDR3 sequence (DNA): TGTGCCAGCAGATGGACAGTCTCCGGGGAGCTGTTTTTT. V and J are TRBV27 and TRBJ2-2, with D possibly TRBD1 on 6 matching bases. Trimming pared 6 bases from V and 6 bases from J, leaving 11 bases between. The CDR3 runs to 13 residues. CDR1 is MNHEY and CDR2 is SMNVEV in the germline V gene (reference sequence).